This paragraph reports one T cell receptor (beta chain). The source of the sample is a study of monozygotic twins with inflammatory bowel disease. CDR1 and CDR2 from the germline V gene are SGHAT and FQNNGV. This CDR3 contains 14 residues. No DNA is given; TCRdb re-called the 5' RACE reads and lists each CDR3 protein once. The table counts about 330,000 distinct CDR3 sequences; over 2% lies in the top ten. This sequence joins TRBV11-2 and TRBJ2-5; no DNA is available, so the TRBD1 call from TCRdb remains unchecked. Sequences were obtained from blood. The receptor comes from a human donor with ulcerative colitis or Crohn's disease, or a healthy co-twin of an affected twin (not recorded which). The CDR3 sequence is CASSSFFGGETQYF.